The T cell receptor beta chain described here comes from a study of identical twins. The germline gives CDR1 DFQATT, CDR2 SNEGSKA (reference sequence). This CDR3 is built from 12 residues. V lost 6 bases and J lost 3; bases outside the gene matches: 4. Findings and limits, study-wide: Out-of-frame alpha sequences common to twins were enriched for low generation probability.

Points on this clonotype: No antigen is known for it.

TCRdb redid the calling of the 5' RACE reads with MiXCR, one entry per CDR3 protein. The data contain roughly 250,000 distinct CDR3 sequences, roughly 13% of them singletons. This sequence joins TRBV20-1 and TRBJ1-2; TRBD1 agrees at 7 bases. The sequence came from a woman aged 18 to 35 in good health. The sample taken for sequencing was memory (CD45RO+) T cells sorted from blood. The CDR3 region has the DNA TGCAGTGCCAGGACAGGACACTATGGCTACACCTTC. Translating gives CSARTGHYGYTF.